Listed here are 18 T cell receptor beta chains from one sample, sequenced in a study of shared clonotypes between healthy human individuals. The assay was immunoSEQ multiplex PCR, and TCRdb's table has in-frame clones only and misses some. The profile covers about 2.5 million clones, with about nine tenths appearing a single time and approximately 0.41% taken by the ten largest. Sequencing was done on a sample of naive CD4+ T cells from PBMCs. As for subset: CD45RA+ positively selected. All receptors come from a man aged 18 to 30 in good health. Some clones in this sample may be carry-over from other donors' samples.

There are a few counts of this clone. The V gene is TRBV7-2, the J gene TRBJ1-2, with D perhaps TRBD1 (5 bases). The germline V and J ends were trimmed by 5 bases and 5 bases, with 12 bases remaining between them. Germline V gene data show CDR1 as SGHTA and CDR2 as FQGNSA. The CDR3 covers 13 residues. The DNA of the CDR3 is TGTGCCAGCAGCGTTGGGGGGGATTATGGCTACACCTTC. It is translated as CASSVGGDYGYTF. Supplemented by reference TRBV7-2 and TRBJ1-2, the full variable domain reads GAGVSQSPSNKVTEKGKDVELRCDPISGHTALYWYRQSLGQGLEFLIYFQGNSAPDKSGLPSDRFSAERTGGSVSTLTIQRTQQEDSAVYLCASSVGGDYGYTFGSGTRLTVV.

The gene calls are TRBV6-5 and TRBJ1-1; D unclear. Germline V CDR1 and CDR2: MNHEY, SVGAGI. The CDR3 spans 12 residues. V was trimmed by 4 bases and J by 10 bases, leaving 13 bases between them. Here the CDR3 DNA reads TGTGCCAGCAGTTCGCGGGGTACGGGAGCTTTCTTT. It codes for CASSSRGTGAFF.

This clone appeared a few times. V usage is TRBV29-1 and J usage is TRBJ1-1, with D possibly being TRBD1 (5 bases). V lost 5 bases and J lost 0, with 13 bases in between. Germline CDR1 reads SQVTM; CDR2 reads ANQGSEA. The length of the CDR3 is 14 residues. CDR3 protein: CSVQGRWLNTEAFF. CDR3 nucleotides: TGCAGCGTTCAGGGTCGGTGGTTGAACACTGAAGCTTTCTTT.

DNA for the CDR3: TGTGCCAGCAGCCGGGGCAATAATGAAAAACTGTTTTTT. This translates into CASSRGNNEKLFF. The V call is TRBV7-9, the J call TRBJ1-4, with TRBD1 as a possible D gene (5 bases). V was cut by 5 bases and J by 4 bases, with 8 bases left in between. From germline, CDR1 is SEHNR and CDR2 FQNEAQ (reference sequence). CDR3 length: 13 amino acids.

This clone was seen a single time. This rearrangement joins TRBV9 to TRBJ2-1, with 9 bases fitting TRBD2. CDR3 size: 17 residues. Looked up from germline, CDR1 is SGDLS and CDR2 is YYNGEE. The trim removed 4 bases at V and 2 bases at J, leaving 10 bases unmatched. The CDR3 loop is CASSPRSGSSTYNEQFF. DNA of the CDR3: TGTGCCAGCAGCCCCCGTAGCGGGAGTAGTACCTACAATGAGCAGTTCTTC. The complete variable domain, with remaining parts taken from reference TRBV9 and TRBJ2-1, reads DSGVTQTPKHLITATGQRVTLRCSPRSGDLSVYWYQQSLDQGLQFLIQYYNGEERAKGNILERFSAQQFPDLHSELNLSSLELGDSALYFCASSPRSGSSTYNEQFFGPGTRLTVL.

DNA for the CDR3: TGTGCCAGCAGTCTCCAGGATACGCAGTATTTT. It specifies CASSLQDTQYF. The rearrangement joins TRBV6-1 to TRBJ2-3; D is unresolved. With 5 bases removed from V and 6 bases from J, the gap between germline ends came to 6 bases. CDR1 is MNHNS and CDR2 is SASEGT in the germline V gene. CDR3 size: 11 residues.

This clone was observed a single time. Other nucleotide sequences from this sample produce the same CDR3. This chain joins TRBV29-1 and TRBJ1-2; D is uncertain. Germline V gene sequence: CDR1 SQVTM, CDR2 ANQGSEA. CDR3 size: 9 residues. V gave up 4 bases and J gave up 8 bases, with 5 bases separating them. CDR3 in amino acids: CSVVEGYTF. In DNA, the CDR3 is TGCAGCGTTGTGGAGGGCTACACCTTC.

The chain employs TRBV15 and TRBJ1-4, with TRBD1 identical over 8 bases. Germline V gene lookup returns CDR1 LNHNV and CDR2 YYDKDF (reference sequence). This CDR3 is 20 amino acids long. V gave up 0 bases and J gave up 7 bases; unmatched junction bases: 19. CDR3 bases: TGTGCCACCAGCAGAGATCATACGGAGCTATTCAGGACAGGGTCTGAAAAACTGTTTTTT. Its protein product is CATSRDHTELFRTGSEKLFF.

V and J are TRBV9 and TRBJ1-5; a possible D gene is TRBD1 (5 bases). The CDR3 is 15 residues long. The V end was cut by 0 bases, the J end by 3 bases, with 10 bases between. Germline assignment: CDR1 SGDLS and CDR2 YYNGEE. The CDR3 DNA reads TGTGCCAGCAGCGTAGCCGACAGCTACAATCAGCCCCAGCATTTT. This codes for CASSVADSYNQPQHF.

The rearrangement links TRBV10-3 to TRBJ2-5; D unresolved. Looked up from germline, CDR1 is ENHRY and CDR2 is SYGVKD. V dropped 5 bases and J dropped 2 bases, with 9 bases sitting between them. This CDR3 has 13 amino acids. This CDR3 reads CAISFGSQETQYF. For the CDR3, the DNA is TGTGCCATCAGTTTTGGATCACAAGAGACCCAGTACTTC.

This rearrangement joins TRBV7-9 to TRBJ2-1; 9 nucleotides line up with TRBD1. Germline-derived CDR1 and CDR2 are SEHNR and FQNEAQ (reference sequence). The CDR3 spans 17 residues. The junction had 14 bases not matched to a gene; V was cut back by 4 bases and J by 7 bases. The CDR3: CASSSTRQGDAGNEQFF. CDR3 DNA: TGTGCCAGCAGCTCAACCCGACAGGGGGATGCTGGAAATGAGCAGTTCTTC.

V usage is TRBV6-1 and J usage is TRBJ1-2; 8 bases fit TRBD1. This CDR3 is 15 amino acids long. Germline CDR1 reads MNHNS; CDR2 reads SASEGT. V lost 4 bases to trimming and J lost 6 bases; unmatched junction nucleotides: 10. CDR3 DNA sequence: TGTGCCAGCAGTGCCCGAGGACAGGGAAGAAATGGCTACACCTTC. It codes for CASSARGQGRNGYTF.

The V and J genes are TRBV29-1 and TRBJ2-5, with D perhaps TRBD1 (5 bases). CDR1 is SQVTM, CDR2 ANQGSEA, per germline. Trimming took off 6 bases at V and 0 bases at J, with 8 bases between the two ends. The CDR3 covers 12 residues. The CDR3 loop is CSVDRYQETQYF. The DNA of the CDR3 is TGCAGCGTCGACAGATACCAAGAGACCCAGTACTTC. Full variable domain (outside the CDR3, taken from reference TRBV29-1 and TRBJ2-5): SAVISQKPSRDICQRGTSLTIQCQVDSQVTMMFWYRQQPGQSLTLIATANQGSEATYESGFVIDKFPISRPNLTFSTLTVSNMSPEDSSIYLCSVDRYQETQYFGPGTRLLVL.

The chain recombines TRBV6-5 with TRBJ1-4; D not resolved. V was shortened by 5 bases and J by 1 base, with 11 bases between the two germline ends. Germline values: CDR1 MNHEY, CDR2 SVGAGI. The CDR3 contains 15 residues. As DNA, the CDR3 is TGTGCCAGCAGTGTACAGCGAGGAACTAATGAAAAACTGTTTTTT. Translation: CASSVQRGTNEKLFF.

The CDR3 sequence is CASRGQGGYEQYF. CDR3 in DNA: TGTGCCAGCAGGGGACAGGGGGGGTACGAGCAGTACTTC. The chain uses TRBV6-1 and TRBJ2-7, with 11 positions matching TRBD1. Germline V gene sequence: CDR1 MNHNS, CDR2 SASEGT. This CDR3 region has 13 residues. V was clipped by 6 bases and J by 4 bases; unmatched bases: 2.

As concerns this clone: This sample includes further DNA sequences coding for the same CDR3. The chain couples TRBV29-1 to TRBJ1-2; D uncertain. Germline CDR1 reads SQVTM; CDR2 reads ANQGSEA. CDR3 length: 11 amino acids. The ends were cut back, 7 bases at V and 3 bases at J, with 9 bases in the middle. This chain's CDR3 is CSGGEDYGYTF. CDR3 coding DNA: TGCAGCGGGGGAGAGGACTATGGCTACACCTTC.

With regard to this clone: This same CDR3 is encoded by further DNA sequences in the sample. The CDR3 DNA reads TGTGCCAGCAGTCCTCGGGGGCGCGTGGAGACCCAGTACTTC. Translating it yields CASSPRGRVETQYF. The chain has TRBV27 and TRBJ2-5; D is tentatively TRBD1 or TRBD2 (6 bases each). CDR3 length: 14 residues. The V gene's germline CDR1 is MNHEY and CDR2 SMNVEV (reference sequence). The V end was cut by 5 bases, the J end by 5 bases, with 15 bases between.

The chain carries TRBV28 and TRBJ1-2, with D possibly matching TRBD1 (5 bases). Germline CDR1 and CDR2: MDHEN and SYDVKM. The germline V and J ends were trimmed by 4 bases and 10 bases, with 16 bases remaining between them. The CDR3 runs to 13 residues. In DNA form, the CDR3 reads TGTGCCAGCAGTTACGCAGGGATAGTCGTCTACACCTTC. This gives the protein CASSYAGIVVYTF.